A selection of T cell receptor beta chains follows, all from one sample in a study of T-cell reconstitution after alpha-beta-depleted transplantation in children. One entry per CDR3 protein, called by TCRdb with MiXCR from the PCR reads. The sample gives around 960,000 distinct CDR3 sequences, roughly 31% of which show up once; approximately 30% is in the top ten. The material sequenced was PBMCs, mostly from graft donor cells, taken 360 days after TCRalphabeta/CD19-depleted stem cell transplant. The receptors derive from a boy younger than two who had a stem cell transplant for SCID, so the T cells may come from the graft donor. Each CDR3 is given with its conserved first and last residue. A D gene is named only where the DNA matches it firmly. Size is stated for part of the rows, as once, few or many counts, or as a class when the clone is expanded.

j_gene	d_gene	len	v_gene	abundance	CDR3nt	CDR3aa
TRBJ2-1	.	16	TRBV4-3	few	TGCGCCAGCAGCGTTTTCCGGGACCGAGCGATCGATGAGCAGTTCTTC	CASSVFRDRAIDEQFF
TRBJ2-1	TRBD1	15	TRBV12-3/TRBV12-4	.	TGTGCCAGCAGTTTATACGGGACAGGGTACGATGAGCAGTTCTTC	CASSLYGTGYDEQFF
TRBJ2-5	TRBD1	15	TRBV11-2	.	TGTGCCAGCAGCTTAGGTCAGACAGGGTCAGAGACCCAGTACTTC	CASSLGQTGSETQYF
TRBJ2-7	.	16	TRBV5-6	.	TGTGCCAGCAGCTTTCAGGAAAATGTTACACCCTACGAGCAGTACTTC	CASSFQENVTPYEQYF
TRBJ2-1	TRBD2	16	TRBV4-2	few	TGTGCCAGCAGCCAAGAGACTAGCGGGGGAGGGAATGAGCAGTTCTTC	CASSQETSGGGNEQFF
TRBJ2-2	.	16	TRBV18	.	TGTGCCAGCTCACCCCAAGCCGGGACCTTCACCGGGGAGCTGTTTTTT	CASSPQAGTFTGELFF
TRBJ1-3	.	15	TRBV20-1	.	TGCAGTGCTAGACATCGACTTGGCTCTGGAAACACCATATATTTT	CSARHRLGSGNTIYF
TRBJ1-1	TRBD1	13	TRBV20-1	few	TGCAGGCCCCAGGGGGGGGTGAACACTGAAGCTTTCTTT	CRPQGGVNTEAFF
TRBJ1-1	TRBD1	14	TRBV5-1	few	TGCGCCAGCAGCTCGGCCCTTGACAGGGGGGAAGCTTTCTTT	CASSSALDRGEAFF
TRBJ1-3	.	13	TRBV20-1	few	TGCAGTGCTGAAGGGGTAGCTGGAAACACCATATATTTT	CSAEGVAGNTIYF
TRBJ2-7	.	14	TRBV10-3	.	TGTGCCATCAGTGAACGGGGGGCCCCCTACGAGCAGTACTTC	CAISERGAPYEQYF
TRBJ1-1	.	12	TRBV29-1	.	TGCAGCGTGCCCCCGGGGGGGACTGAAGCTTTCTTT	CSVPPGGTEAFF
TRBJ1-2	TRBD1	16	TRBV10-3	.	TGTGCCATCAGTGAGACAGGGGCCAAGGTTAACTATGGCTACACCTTC	CAISETGAKVNYGYTF
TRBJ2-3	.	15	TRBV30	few	TGTGCCTGGAGTGTATTCGGCCGGGGCACAGATACGCAGTATTTT	CAWSVFGRGTDTQYF
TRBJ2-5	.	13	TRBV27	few	TGTGCCACCGCGCCCGGCCAGGAGAGACCCCAGTACTTC	CATAPGQERPQYF
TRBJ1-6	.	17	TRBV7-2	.	TGTGCCAGCAACCTCCTAGGGTTTAGCTCCTATAATTCACCCCTCCACTTT	CASNLLGFSSYNSPLHF
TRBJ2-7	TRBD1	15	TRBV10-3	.	TGTGCCATCAGTGAGGGGGGGACAGGGGGCTACGAGCAGTACTTC	CAISEGGTGGYEQYF
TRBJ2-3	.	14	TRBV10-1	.	TGCGCCAGCAGTGAGTCAGGTCTCACAGATACGCAGTATTTT	CASSESGLTDTQYF
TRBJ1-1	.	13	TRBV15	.	TGTGCCACCAGCAACCAAATGAACACTGAAGCTTTCTTT	CATSNQMNTEAFF
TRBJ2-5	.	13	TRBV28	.	TGTGCCAGCCGGCAGGCAGGGCAAGAGACCCAGTACTTC	CASRQAGQETQYF
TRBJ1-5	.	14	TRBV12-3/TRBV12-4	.	TGTGCCAGCAGTCAGGGACGGCGCAATCAGCCCCAGCATTTT	CASSQGRRNQPQHF
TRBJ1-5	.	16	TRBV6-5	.	TGTGCCAGCAGTTACGGGGGTCAGGGAGACAATCAGCCCCAGCATTTT	CASSYGGQGDNQPQHF
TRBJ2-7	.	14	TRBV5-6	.	TGTGCCAGCAGCTTGGTGGAGGTTTCGGACGAGCAGTACTTC	CASSLVEVSDEQYF
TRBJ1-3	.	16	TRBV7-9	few	TGTGCCAGCAGCTTAGGACGGAGTCCCTCTGGAAACACCATATATTTT	CASSLGRSPSGNTIYF
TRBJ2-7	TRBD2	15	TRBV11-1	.	TGTGCCAGCAGCTTAGACAGGACTAGCCCCTACGAGCAGTACTTC	CASSLDRTSPYEQYF
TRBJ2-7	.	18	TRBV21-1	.	TGTGCCAGCACCTTTGGGGGACAGGGGGCAAGTCTTTCCGGCGAGCAGTACTTC	CASTFGGQGASLSGEQYF
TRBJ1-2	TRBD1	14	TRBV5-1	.	TGCGCCAGCAGCCTGGGACAGGGGGGCTCTGGCTACACCTTC	CASSLGQGGSGYTF
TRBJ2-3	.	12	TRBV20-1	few	TGCAGTGCAGGGACCCTGGGGTATACGCAGTATTTT	CSAGTLGYTQYF
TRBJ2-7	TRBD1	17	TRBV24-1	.	TGTGCCACCAGCACACTCCCAGCCCGGGACAGGGACCGCGAGCAGTACTTC	CATSTLPARDRDREQYF
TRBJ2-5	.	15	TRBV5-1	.	TGCGCCAGCAGCTTGGCCTCAGCACCGGTGGTGACCCAGTACTTC	CASSLASAPVVTQYF
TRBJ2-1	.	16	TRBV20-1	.	TGCAGTGCGATTGGGCATTCGTCCCGCCTTTACAATGAGCAGTTCTTC	CSAIGHSSRLYNEQFF
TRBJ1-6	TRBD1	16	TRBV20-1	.	TGCAGTGCTAGAGATCGGAACAGGGGGGGGACTGGGTCCCTCCACTTT	CSARDRNRGGTGSLHF
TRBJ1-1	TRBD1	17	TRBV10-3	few	TGTGCCATCAGAGAACCAGAATCGACAGGGAAGAACACTGAAGCTTTCTTT	CAIREPESTGKNTEAFF
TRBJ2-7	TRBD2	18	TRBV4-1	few	TGCGCCAGCAGCCAAGTGGGAGGGACGGCCACATTATCCTACGAGCAGTACTTC	CASSQVGGTATLSYEQYF
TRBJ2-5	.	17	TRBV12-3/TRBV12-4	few	TGTGCCAGCAGTTTTGGTTATCCGGGGGTCTCTCGAGAGACCCAGTACTTC	CASSFGYPGVSRETQYF
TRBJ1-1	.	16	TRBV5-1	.	TGCGCCAGCGGCTTGGGCCCTTACAGAGGCGACACTGAAGCTTTCTTT	CASGLGPYRGDTEAFF
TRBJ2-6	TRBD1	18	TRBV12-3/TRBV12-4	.	TGTGCCAGCAGTACAACCGGGACAGGGGACTCTGGGGCCAACGTCCTGACTTTC	CASSTTGTGDSGANVLTF
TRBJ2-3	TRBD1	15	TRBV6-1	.	TGTGCCAGCAGTCGGACAGGCCACTCCACAGATACGCAGTATTTT	CASSRTGHSTDTQYF
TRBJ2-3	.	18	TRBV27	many	TGTGCCAGCAGTCCCCTCGCGGTAGCGGTCCGAAGCACAGATACGCAGTATTTT	CASSPLAVAVRSTDTQYF
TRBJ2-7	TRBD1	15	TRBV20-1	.	TGCAGTGCTAACTTCCGGACAGGGGGCGCCCACGAGCAGTACTTC	CSANFRTGGAHEQYF
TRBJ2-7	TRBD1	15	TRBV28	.	TGTGCCAGCAGTTCCGCCTGGGACAGGGACCACGAGCAGTACTTC	CASSSAWDRDHEQYF
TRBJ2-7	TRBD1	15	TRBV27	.	TGTGCCAGCAGTTGGGGAGCAGGGGGAAACTACGAGCAGTACTTC	CASSWGAGGNYEQYF
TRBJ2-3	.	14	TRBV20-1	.	TGCAGCCCGGAGAACCGGATCAGCACAGATACGCAGTATTTT	CSPENRISTDTQYF
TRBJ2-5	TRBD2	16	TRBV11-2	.	TGTGCCAGCAGCGTGGGACTAGCGGGGGGCGTCGAGACCCAGTACTTC	CASSVGLAGGVETQYF
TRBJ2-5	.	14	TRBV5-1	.	TGCGCCAGCAGCTTGGAAGGGATCGGAGAGACCCAGTACTTC	CASSLEGIGETQYF
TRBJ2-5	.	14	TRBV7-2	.	TGTGCCAGCAGCCCACCTTGGGGGTACGAGACCCAGTACTTC	CASSPPWGYETQYF
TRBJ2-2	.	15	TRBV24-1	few	TGTGCCACCGGTCGAGGGATCCTCAACACCGGGGAGCTGTTTTTT	CATGRGILNTGELFF
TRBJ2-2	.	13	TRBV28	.	TGTTCCACCTTCGGGGGGAACACCGGGGAGCTGTTTTTT	CSTFGGNTGELFF
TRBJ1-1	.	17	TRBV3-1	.	TGTGCCAGCAGCCAAGATTCCGGGACCTGGGAAATAAGTGAAGCTTTCTTT	CASSQDSGTWEISEAFF
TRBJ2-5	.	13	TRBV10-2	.	TGCGCCAGCAGTGATGGCAGGGAGGAGACCCAGTACTTC	CASSDGREETQYF
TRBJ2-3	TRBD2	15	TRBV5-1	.	TGCGCCAGCAACCGTGCGGGGGGTACCACAGATACGCAGTATTTT	CASNRAGGTTDTQYF
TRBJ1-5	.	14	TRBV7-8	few	TGTGCCAGCAGCTTAGTTAGGGACAATCAGCCCCAGCATTTT	CASSLVRDNQPQHF
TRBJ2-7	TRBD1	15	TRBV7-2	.	TGTGCCAGCAGCAATCCGGACAGGGCCAATTACGAGCAGTACTTC	CASSNPDRANYEQYF
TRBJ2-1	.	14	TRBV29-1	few	TGCAGCGCCGATCGGGGATTTTCCTACAATGAGCAGTTCTTC	CSADRGFSYNEQFF
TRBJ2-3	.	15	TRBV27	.	TGTGCCAGCAGTTTAGTCGAAGGGTGGCGGGATACGCAGTATTTT	CASSLVEGWRDTQYF